Presented here are 12 T cell receptor beta chains from one specimen sequenced in a study of blood T cells in healthy people across ages. Alongside a J-beta primer mix, a sample-barcoded 5' primer served in a second PCR lasting roughly 7 to 12 cycles. TCRdb recomputed calls from the 5' RACE reads with MiXCR, one row per CDR3 protein. The sample carries approximately 700,000 distinct CDR3 sequences, about 30% recorded once. The sequencing sample was made of blood. All receptors derive from an elderly woman in good health.

The V call is TRBV5-1, the J call TRBJ2-3; TRBD2 might be the D (5 bases). V shed 4 bases and J shed 0 bases, with 12 bases lying between them. CDR3 length equals 15 residues. From germline, CDR1 is SGHRS and CDR2 YFSETQ. The CDR3 is CASSPNGKSTDTQYF. The DNA for the CDR3 is TGCGCCAGCAGCCCTAACGGGAAGAGCACAGATACGCAGTATTTT.

This clonotype was picked up a small number of times. The rearrangement joins TRBV12-3 or TRBV12-4 to TRBJ2-2; 7 nucleotides agree with TRBD1. The CDR3 covers 16 residues. Trimming took 1 base from V and 5 from J; bases not matched to a gene: 7. The CDR3 nucleotides read TGTGCCAGCAGTTTAGTTGGACAGGTGCGGACCGGGGAGCTGTTTTTT. Translating gives CASSLVGQVRTGELFF.

As regards this clonotype: This clone may be a read error of a much larger clone one base away. The rearrangement uses TRBV12-3 or TRBV12-4 and TRBJ2-3; 8 nucleotides line up with TRBD2. The CDR3 has 18 residues. CDR3 bases: TGTGCCGGCAGTCTCGGCGGGGCGGGGGGTGTATCTGCAGATACGCAGTATTTT. Its protein is CAGSLGGAGGVSADTQYF.

Concerning this clonotype: An end of the junction does not agree with germline; a read error may underlie this. This chain uses TRBV5-1 with TRBJ1-1; D is perhaps TRBD1 (6 bases). Germline CDR1 and CDR2: SGHRS and YFSETQ. This CDR3 has 14 residues. In nucleotides, the CDR3 is TGCGCCCGCAGCTTGGGGACGGGACACACCGAAGCTTTCTTT. Its protein product is CARSLGTGHTEAFF.

This clonotype was detected a few times. The chain joins TRBV25-1 to TRBJ1-5; D might be TRBD1 (6 bases). Germline CDR1 and CDR2: MGHDK and SYGVNS. Trimming took 6 bases from V and 3 from J, leaving 15 bases between them. This CDR3 spans 15 amino acids. CDR3 in amino acids: CASSAPDRPNQPQHF. CDR3 coding DNA: TGTGCCAGCAGCGCCCCCGACAGGCCCAATCAGCCCCAGCATTTT.

This clonotype was detected ten times or more. J is TRBJ2-1 and V is TRBV6-2 or TRBV6-3, with D perhaps TRBD2 (6 bases). V lost 0 bases to trimming and J lost 0 bases, with 12 bases between them. Germline V CDR1 and CDR2: MNHEY, SVGEGT. This CDR3 spans 17 amino acids. CDR3 in DNA: TGTGCCAGCAGTTACTCGCGGGACTGGGTCTCCTACAATGAGCAGTTCTTC. This gives the protein CASSYSRDWVSYNEQFF.

This clonotype has a handful of counts. The chain employs TRBV27 and TRBJ2-2, with D possibly TRBD2 on 6 matching bases. CDR1 MNHEY and CDR2 SMNVEV come from the germline V gene (reference sequence). The germline V and J ends were trimmed by 5 bases and 3 bases, with 13 bases remaining between them. The CDR3 consists of 15 residues. CDR3 protein: CASSGSGSHTGELFF. CDR3 coding DNA: TGTGCCAGCAGTGGGAGCGGGTCCCACACCGGGGAGCTGTTTTTT.

The sample holds many counts of this clonotype. The V gene is TRBV24-1, the J gene TRBJ2-3, with D possibly TRBD1 on 5 matching bases. The CDR3 has 12 amino acids. Germline V lookup: CDR1 KGHDR, CDR2 SFDVKD. V lost 6 bases and J lost 3, with 6 bases in between. DNA for the CDR3: TGTGCCACCAGTAAGGGGACAGATACGCAGTATTTT. It yields the protein CATSKGTDTQYF.

This clonotype was recorded a few times. The rearrangement uses TRBV6-4 and TRBJ2-1; the D gene is possibly TRBD2 (6 bases). V lost 6 bases, J lost 11 bases, and 14 bases lay in between. This CDR3 is built from 12 residues. Germline assignment: CDR1 MRHNA and CDR2 SNTAGT. The CDR3 reads CASRLALAKQFF. CDR3 coding DNA: TGTGCCAGCAGGCTAGCGTTGGCCAAGCAGTTCTTC.

Only a few counts were recorded for this clonotype. CDR3 sequence: CASSFVSGVSYEQYF. The DNA for the CDR3 is TGTGCCAGCAGCTTCGTTAGCGGGGTCTCCTACGAGCAGTACTTC. This sequence joins TRBV7-8 and TRBJ2-7; 8 bases are a match to TRBD2. The CDR3 loop spans 15 amino acids. Germline values: CDR1 SGHVS, CDR2 FQNEAQ. Trimming took 3 bases from V and 0 from J; bases not matched to a gene: 4.

This clonotype was recorded many times. V and J are TRBV7-9 and TRBJ2-7, with D unclear. V was cut by 0 bases and J by 3 bases, with 9 bases left in between. The CDR3 has 14 amino acids. Germline CDR1 SEHNR, CDR2 FQNEAQ (reference sequence). The CDR3 DNA follows: TGTGCCAGCAGCTTAGCGGCACAGATCTACGAGCAGTACTTC. It yields the protein CASSLAAQIYEQYF.

Ten or more counts support this clonotype. The genes are TRBV20-1 and TRBJ2-3, with 12 bases matching TRBD2. The CDR3 covers 13 residues. Germline V gene sequence: CDR1 DFQATT, CDR2 SNEGSKA (reference sequence). As DNA, the CDR3 is TGCGGACTAGCGGGGCTGCTCACAGATACGCAGTATTTT. Residues: CGLAGLLTDTQYF.